Each of the 18 T cell receptor beta chains below was sequenced from the same sample in a study of T cell responses to AZD1222 COVID-19 vaccine. Profiled with immunoSEQ multiplex PCR; TCRdb holds only in-frame clones, not every one. Here the sample spans about 130,000 clones, approximately 90% being singletons. This specimen was peripheral blood, taken 28 days after the second AZD1222 dose. All receptors come from an adult who received the AZD1222 COVID-19 vaccine.

The chain combines TRBV19 with TRBJ1-2; 7 bases are a match to TRBD1. This CDR3 comprises 18 residues. Per germline, CDR1 LNHDA and CDR2 SQIVND (reference sequence). V was clipped by 6 bases and J by 3 bases; unmatched bases: 19. CDR3 nucleotides: TGTGCCAGTAGACCAACCCTCTTCGACAGGGCCGGGCACTATGGCTACACCTTC. As protein: CASRPTLFDRAGHYGYTF. The whole variable domain, filled in from reference TRBV19 and TRBJ1-2, reads DGGITQSPKYLFRKEGQNVTLSCEQNLNHDAMYWYRQDPGQGLRLIYYSQIVNDFQKGDIAEGYSVSREKKESFPLTVTSAQKNPTAFYLCASRPTLFDRAGHYGYTFGSGTRLTVV.

The rearrangement links TRBV30 to TRBJ1-3, with 11 bases aligning to TRBD1. In germline, CDR1 is GTSNPN, CDR2 SVGIG (reference sequence). Trimming removed 5 bases from V and 0 bases from J; junction bases left unmatched: 3. CDR3 length: 15 residues. DNA for the CDR3: TGTGCCTGGGGACAGGGGGCTAGCTCTGGAAACACCATATATTTT. It is translated as CAWGQGASSGNTIYF.

The V and J genes are TRBV10-3 and TRBJ2-1; no firm D call. Trimming cost V 0 bases and J 0 bases, with 12 bases left between them. This CDR3 is 17 amino acids long. Germline V gives CDR1 ENHRY, CDR2 SYGVKD. The CDR3 sequence is CAISESIPRGSYNEQFF. The CDR3 bases are TGTGCCATCAGTGAGTCTATCCCTCGTGGCTCCTACAATGAGCAGTTCTTC.

CDR3 bases: TGTGCCAGCAGTCCACAGGGGGCGCGAGTTAATGAAAAACTGTTTTTT. Its translation is CASSPQGARVNEKLFF. This chain joins TRBV27 and TRBJ1-4, with 9 bases that match TRBD1. J gave up 4 bases and V 5 bases, and 8 bases lay outside the gene matches. Germline CDR1 is MNHEY and CDR2 is SMNVEV (reference sequence). The CDR3 is made up of 16 amino acids.

This clone came up once. This sequence joins TRBV3-1 (or the pseudogene TRBV3-2) and TRBJ2-7; D gene unclear. The CDR3 has 16 residues. Germline lookup yields CDR1 LGHDT and CDR2 YNNKEL (reference sequence). The V gene lost 0 bases and the J gene lost 0 bases, with 12 bases spanning the gap. In DNA, the CDR3 is TGTGCCAGCAGCCAAGAAGGGAAGAGAAGCTCCTACGAGCAGTACTTC. This sequence encodes CASSQEGKRSSYEQYF.

The chain links TRBV7-2 to TRBJ2-3, with D possibly TRBD1 on 6 matching bases. Looked up from germline, CDR1 is SGHTA and CDR2 is FQGNSA. The CDR3 spans 19 residues. The V gene lost 2 bases and the J gene lost 5 bases, with 26 bases spanning the gap. The CDR3 bases are TGTGCCAGCAGCTTAAGAGGGTGGTCAGGGGCCCTGGTGGGAGATACGCAGTATTTT. The encoded protein is CASSLRGWSGALVGDTQYF.

The chain combines TRBV5-1 with TRBJ1-2; D is unclear. Germline CDR1 reads SGHRS; CDR2 reads YFSETQ. The CDR3 consists of 11 residues. V gave up 7 bases and J gave up 0 bases, with 4 bases separating them. CDR3 region: CASRANYGYTF. The CDR3 nucleotides are TGCGCCAGCCGGGCTAACTATGGCTACACCTTC.

The rearrangement uses TRBV24-1 and TRBJ2-1; 8 nucleotides line up with TRBD2. V gave up 4 bases and J gave up 4 bases; unmatched junction bases: 11. From germline, CDR1 is KGHDR and CDR2 SFDVKD. This CDR3 contains 17 residues. The CDR3 sequence: CATSDLWTSWVYNEQFF. DNA for the CDR3: TGTGCCACCAGTGACTTGTGGACTAGCTGGGTTTACAATGAGCAGTTCTTC.

The J gene is TRBJ1-1, the V gene TRBV7-9; TRBD1 might be the D (6 bases). Germline CDR1 and CDR2: SEHNR and FQNEAQ (reference sequence). Trimming took off 5 bases at V and 7 bases at J, with 11 bases between the two ends. This CDR3 has 12 amino acids. CDR3 sequence reads: CASSPGDGEAFF. CDR3 in DNA: TGTGCCAGCAGCCCAGGGGACGGTGAAGCTTTCTTT.

This chain's CDR3 is CAWSAAGGQETQYF. DNA of the CDR3: TGTGCCTGGAGTGCGGCGGGAGGGCAAGAGACCCAGTACTTC. The rearrangement uses TRBV30 and TRBJ2-5; the match to TRBD2 covers 9 bases. Germline V lookup: CDR1 GTSNPN, CDR2 SVGIG (reference sequence). The CDR3 is made up of 14 amino acids. Losses at the gene ends were 1 base for V and 2 bases for J; bases not matched to a gene: 2.

The chain combines TRBV7-2 with TRBJ2-5, with TRBD1 matching 7 bases. Germline assignment: CDR1 SGHTA and CDR2 FQGNSA. The CDR3 is 13 residues long. J was trimmed by 5 bases and V by 0 bases; bases with no gene match: 0. For the CDR3, the DNA is TGTGCCAGCAGCTTAGCGACAGGGGAGACCCAGTACTTC. It translates to CASSLATGETQYF.

This clone has only one observation. J is TRBJ2-2 and V is TRBV5-6; 10 bases agree with TRBD1. With V trimmed by 3 bases and J by 4 bases, 6 bases remained unmatched. The CDR3 spans 16 residues. The germline gives CDR1 SGHDT, CDR2 YYEEEE. This chain's CDR3 is CASSYKWTGGTGELFF. The CDR3 DNA reads as TGTGCCAGCAGCTATAAGTGGACAGGGGGCACCGGGGAGCTGTTTTTT.

The J gene is TRBJ2-3, the V gene TRBV6-2 or TRBV6-3, with D unclear. The CDR3 is made up of 18 amino acids. Germline CDR1 reads MNHEY; CDR2 reads SVGEGT. Trimming cost V 3 bases and J 0 bases, with 19 bases left between them. The CDR3 coding sequence is TGTGCCAGCAGTTATTCCCCCGCGACTGATTATAGCACAGATACGCAGTATTTT. Translated, it gives CASSYSPATDYSTDTQYF.

The CDR3 DNA follows: TGTGCCAGCAGCAACGGACAGGGATATGGCTACACCTTC. It is translated as CASSNGQGYGYTF. This chain connects TRBV9 to TRBJ1-2; TRBD1 matches at 8 bases. With V trimmed by 4 bases and J by 5 bases, 4 bases remained unmatched. The CDR3 covers 13 residues. Germline V lookup: CDR1 SGDLS, CDR2 YYNGEE.

Here the CDR3 DNA reads TGTGCCAGCAAGCGGGGTGGACAGGGGGTTGAAAAACTGTTTTTT. Translation gives CASKRGGQGVEKLFF. The rearrangement joins TRBV6-5 to TRBJ1-4; TRBD1 matches 10 bases. CDR1 and CDR2 (germline): MNHEY, SVGAGI. CDR3 length equals 15 residues. The V gene end was trimmed by 7 bases and the J gene end by 7 bases; junction bases not matched to a gene: 9.

The V gene is TRBV30, the J gene TRBJ1-5, with D possibly matching TRBD1 (6 bases). V lost 1 base to trimming and J lost 5 bases, with 12 bases between them. CDR3 length equals 14 residues. CDR1 and CDR2 (germline): GTSNPN, SVGIG (reference sequence). The CDR3 sequence: CAWSARTEDQPQHF. CDR3 sequence (DNA): TGTGCCTGGAGTGCTAGGACAGAAGATCAGCCCCAGCATTTT.

The chain joins TRBV3-1 (or the pseudogene TRBV3-2) to TRBJ2-3; 10 bases match TRBD2. The CDR3 totals 16 residues. V dropped 1 base and J dropped 4; count of bases not matched to a gene: 5. In germline, CDR1 is LGHDT, CDR2 YNNKEL (reference sequence). In DNA form, the CDR3 reads TGTGCCAGCAGCCAAGTGCTAGCGGGAGCACCAGATACGCAGTATTTT. This sequence encodes CASSQVLAGAPDTQYF.

The chain uses TRBV18 and TRBJ2-2, with no clear D. The V and J ends lost 6 bases and 3 bases respectively, with 17 bases between them. CDR3 length: 16 residues. Germline CDR1 reads KGHSH; CDR2 reads LQKENI. The chain's CDR3 is CASSTIRVPDTGELFF. The DNA of the CDR3 is TGTGCCAGCTCGACAATCCGGGTACCCGACACCGGGGAGCTGTTTTTT.